The TCR beta chain under discussion was sequenced for a study of blood T cell repertoires in COVID-19. At the level of the study: Samples representing acute and convalescent COVID-19 were sourced from the United States, Italy and Spain. PBMCs, B-cell-depleted T cells, or T cells were the source of the cDNA or gDNA that made up the material.

The CDR3 consists of 13 residues. After removal of 6 bases from V and 4 bases from J, the junction contained 8 bases not matched to a gene. The germline V gene has CDR1 SQVTM and CDR2 ANQGSEA. Original analysis: Scientists estimated how many nucleated cells there were by amplifying reference gene primers. Clones were sequenced by immunoSEQ multiplex PCR, and TCRdb holds only the in-frame ones, with some missing. V and J calls plus clone size are reproduced from that table; the DNA served to infer D and trimming. This sample has about 120,000 clones; roughly 75% occur once, and the top ten carry roughly 17%.

J is TRBJ1-1 and V is TRBV29-1, with TRBD1 matching over 7 bases. This receptor was identified in a man aged 55 to 70 with active or convalescent COVID-19. The sample consisted of peripheral blood. The CDR3 nucleotides read TGCAGCGTCCGCCCCCCAGGGGGCACTGAAGCTTTCTTT. It specifies CSVRPPGGTEAFF.